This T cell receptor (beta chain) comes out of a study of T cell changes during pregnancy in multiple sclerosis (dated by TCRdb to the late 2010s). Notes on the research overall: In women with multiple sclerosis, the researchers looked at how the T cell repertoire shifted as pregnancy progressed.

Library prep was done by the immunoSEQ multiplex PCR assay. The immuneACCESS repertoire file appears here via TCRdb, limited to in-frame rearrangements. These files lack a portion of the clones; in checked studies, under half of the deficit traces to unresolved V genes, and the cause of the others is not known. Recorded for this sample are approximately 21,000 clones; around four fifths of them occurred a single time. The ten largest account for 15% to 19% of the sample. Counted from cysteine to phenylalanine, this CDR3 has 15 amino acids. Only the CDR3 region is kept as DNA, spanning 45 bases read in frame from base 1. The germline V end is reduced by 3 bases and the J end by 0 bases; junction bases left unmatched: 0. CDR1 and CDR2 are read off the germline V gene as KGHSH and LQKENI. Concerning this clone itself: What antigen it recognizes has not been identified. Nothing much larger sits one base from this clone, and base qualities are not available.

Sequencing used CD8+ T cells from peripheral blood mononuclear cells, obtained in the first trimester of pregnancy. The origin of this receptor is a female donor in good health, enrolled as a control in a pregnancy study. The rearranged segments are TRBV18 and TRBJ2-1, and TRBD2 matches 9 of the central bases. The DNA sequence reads TGTGCCAGCTCACCTAGCGGGAGCTCCTACAATGAGCAGTTCTTC. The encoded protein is CASSPSGSSYNEQFF.